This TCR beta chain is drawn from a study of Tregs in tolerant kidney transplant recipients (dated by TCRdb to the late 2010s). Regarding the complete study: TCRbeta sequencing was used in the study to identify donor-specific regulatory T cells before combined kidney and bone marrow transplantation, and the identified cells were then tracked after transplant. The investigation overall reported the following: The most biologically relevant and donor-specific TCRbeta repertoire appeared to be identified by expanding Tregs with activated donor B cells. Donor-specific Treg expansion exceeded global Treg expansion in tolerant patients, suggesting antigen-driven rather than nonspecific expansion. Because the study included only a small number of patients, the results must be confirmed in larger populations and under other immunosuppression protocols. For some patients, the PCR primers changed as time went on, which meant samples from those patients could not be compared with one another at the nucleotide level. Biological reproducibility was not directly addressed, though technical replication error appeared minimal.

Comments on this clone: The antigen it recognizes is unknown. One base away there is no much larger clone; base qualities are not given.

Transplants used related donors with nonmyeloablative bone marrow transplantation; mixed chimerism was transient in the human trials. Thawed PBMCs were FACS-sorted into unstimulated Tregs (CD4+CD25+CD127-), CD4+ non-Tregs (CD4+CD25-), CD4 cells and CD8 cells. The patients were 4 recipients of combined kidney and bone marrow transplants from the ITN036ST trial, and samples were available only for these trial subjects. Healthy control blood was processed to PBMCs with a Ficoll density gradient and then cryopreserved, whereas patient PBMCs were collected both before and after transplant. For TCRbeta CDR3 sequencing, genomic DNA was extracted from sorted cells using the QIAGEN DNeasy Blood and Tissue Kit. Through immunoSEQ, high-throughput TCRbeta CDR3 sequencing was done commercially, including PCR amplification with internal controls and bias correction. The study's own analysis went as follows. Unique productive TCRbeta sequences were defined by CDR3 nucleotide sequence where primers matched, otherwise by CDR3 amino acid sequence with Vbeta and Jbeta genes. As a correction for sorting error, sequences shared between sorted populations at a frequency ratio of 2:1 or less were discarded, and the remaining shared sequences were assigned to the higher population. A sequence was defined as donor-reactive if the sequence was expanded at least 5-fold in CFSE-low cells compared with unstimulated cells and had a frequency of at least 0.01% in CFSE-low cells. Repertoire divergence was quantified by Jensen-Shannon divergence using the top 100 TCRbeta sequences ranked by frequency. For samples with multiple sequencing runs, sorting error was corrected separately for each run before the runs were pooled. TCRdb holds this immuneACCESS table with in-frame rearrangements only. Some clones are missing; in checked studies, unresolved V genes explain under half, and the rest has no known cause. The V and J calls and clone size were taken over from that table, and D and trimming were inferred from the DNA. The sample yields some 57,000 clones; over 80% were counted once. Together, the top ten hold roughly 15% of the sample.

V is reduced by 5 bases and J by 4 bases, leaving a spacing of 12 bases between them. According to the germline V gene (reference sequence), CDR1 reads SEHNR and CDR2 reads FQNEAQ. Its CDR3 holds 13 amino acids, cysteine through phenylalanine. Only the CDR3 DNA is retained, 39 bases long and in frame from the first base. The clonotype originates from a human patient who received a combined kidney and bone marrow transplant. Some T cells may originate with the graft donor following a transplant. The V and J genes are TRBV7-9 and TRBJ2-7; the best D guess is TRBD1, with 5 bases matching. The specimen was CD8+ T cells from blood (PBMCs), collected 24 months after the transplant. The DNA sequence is TGTGCCAGCAGCCCGGGCAGGGATTACGAGCAGTACTTC. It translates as CASSPGRDYEQYF.